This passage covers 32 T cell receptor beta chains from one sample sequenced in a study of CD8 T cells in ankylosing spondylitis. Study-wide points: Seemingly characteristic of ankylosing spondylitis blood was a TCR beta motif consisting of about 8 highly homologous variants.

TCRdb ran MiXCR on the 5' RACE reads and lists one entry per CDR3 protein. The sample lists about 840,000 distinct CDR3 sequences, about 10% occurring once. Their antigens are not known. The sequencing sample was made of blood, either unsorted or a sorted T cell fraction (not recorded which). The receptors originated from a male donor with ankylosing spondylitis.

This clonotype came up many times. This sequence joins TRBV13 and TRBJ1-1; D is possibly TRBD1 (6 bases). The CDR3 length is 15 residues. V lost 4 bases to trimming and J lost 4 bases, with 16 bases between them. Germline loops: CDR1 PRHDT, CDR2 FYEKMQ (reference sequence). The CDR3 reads CASSCGTSTCTEAFF. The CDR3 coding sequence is TGTGCCAGCAGCTGTGGGACATCCACGTGCACTGAAGCTTTCTTT. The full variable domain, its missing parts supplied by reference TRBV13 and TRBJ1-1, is AAGVIQSPRHLIKEKRETATLKCYPIPRHDTVYWYQQGPGQDPQFLISFYEKMQSDKGSIPDRFSAQQFSDYHSELNMSSLELGDSALYFCASSCGTSTCTEAFFGQGTRLTVV.

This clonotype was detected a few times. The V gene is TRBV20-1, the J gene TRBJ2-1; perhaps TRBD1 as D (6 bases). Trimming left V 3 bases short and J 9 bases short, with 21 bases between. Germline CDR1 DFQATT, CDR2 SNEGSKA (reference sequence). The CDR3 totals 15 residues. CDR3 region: CSASHEGVESREQFF. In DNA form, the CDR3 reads TGCAGTGCTAGCCACGAGGGGGTAGAATCGCGTGAGCAGTTCTTC.

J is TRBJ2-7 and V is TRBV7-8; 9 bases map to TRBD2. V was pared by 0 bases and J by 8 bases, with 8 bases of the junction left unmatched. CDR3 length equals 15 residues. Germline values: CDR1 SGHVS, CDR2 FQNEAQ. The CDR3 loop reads CASSLARGSGSKQYF. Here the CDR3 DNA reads TGTGCCAGCAGCTTAGCGCGGGGTAGCGGGAGTAAGCAGTACTTC.

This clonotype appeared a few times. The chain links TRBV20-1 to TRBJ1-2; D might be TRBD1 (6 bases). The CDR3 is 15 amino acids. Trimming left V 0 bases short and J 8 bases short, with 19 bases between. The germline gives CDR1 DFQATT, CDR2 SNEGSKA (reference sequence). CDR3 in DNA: TGCAGTGCTAGAGACACGAATAGATACAGGGTCGGCTACACCTTC. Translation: CSARDTNRYRVGYTF.

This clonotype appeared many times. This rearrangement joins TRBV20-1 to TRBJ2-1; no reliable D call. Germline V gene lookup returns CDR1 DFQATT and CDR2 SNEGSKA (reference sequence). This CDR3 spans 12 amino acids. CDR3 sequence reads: CRIPRSYNEQFF. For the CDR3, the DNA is TGCAGGATACCGAGATCCTACAATGAGCAGTTCTTC.

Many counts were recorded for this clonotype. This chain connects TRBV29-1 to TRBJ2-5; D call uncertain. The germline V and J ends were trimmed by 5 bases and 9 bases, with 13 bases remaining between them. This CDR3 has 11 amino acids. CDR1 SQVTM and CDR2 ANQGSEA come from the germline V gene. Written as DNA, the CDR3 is TGCAGCGTTCGACCCCCTAAGGCCCAGTACTTC. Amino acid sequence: CSVRPPKAQYF.

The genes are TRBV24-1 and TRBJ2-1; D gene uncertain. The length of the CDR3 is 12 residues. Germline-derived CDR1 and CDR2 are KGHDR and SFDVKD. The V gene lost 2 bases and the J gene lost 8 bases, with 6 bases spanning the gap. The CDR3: CATSDYGDEQFF. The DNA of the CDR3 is TGTGCCACCAGTGATTATGGGGATGAGCAGTTCTTC.

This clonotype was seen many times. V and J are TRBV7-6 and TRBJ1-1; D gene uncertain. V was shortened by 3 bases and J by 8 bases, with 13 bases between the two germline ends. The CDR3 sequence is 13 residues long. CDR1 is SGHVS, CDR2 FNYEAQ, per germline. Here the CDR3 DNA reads TGTGCCAGCAGCTTTTTCCGGGAGAGCGAAGCTTTCTTT. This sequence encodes CASSFFRESEAFF.

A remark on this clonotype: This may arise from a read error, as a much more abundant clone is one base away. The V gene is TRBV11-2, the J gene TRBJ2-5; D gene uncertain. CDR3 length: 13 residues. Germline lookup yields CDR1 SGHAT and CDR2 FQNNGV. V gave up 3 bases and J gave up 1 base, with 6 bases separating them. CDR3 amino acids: CASSFTFQETQYF. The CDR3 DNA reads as TGTGCCAGCAGCTTCACCTTCCAAGAGACCCAGTACTTC.

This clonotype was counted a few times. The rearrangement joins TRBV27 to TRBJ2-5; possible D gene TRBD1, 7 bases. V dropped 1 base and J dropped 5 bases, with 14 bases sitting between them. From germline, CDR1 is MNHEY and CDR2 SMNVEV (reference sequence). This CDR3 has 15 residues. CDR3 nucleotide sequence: TGTGCCAGCAGTTTATTCTCAGGGGGGAGGGAGACCCAGTACTTC. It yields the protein CASSLFSGGRETQYF.

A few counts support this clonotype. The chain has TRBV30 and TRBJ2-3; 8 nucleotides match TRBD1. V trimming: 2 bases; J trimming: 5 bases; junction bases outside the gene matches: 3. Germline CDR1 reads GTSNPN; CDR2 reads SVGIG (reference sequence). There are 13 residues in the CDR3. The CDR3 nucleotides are TGTGCCTGGAGTCGACAGGGGATAGATACGCAGTATTTT. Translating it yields CAWSRQGIDTQYF.

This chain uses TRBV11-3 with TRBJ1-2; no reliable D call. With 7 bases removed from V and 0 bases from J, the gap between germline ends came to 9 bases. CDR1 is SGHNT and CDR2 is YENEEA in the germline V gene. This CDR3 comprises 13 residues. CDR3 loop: CASTFTSNYGYTF. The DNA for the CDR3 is TGTGCCAGCACCTTTACCTCTAACTATGGCTACACCTTC.

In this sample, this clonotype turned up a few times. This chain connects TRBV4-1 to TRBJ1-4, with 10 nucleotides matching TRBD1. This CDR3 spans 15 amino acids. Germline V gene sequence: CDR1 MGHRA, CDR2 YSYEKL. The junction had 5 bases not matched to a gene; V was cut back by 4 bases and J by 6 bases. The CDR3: CASSRTGTGDEKLFF. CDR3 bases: TGCGCCAGCAGCCGAACCGGGACAGGGGATGAAAAACTGTTTTTT.

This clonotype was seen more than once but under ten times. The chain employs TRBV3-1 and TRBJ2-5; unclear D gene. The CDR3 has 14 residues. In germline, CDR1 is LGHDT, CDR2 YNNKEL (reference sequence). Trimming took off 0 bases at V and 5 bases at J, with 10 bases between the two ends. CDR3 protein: CASSQEVAAETQYF. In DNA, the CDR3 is TGTGCCAGCAGCCAAGAGGTCGCGGCGGAGACCCAGTACTTC.

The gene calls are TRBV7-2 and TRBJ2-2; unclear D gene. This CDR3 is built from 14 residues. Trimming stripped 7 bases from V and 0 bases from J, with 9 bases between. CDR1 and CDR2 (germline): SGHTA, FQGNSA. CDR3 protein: CASTAEPNTGELFF. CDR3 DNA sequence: TGTGCCAGCACCGCGGAACCGAACACCGGGGAGCTGTTTTTT.

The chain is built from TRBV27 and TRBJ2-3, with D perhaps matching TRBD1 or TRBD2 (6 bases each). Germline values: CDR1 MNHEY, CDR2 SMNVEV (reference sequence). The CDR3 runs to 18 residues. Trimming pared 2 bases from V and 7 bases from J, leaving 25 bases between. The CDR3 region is CASSLITLGGGAGYTQYF. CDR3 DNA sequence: TGTGCCAGCAGTTTAATTACTCTAGGGGGAGGAGCAGGTTATACGCAGTATTTT.

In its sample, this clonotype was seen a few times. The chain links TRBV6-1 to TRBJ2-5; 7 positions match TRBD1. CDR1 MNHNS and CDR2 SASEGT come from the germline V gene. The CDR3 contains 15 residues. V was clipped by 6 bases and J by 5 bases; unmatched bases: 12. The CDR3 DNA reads TGTGCCAGCAGGACCGAGGGGGCTCTTTTGGAGACCCAGTACTTC. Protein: CASRTEGALLETQYF.

DNA of the CDR3: TGTGCCATCAGGGACTCCGAGACCCAGTACTTC. Translation: CAIRDSETQYF. The rearrangement uses TRBV10-3 and TRBJ2-5; D possibly corresponds to TRBD2 (5 bases). Trimming removed 6 bases from V and 5 bases from J, with 7 bases in between. Germline V gene sequence: CDR1 ENHRY, CDR2 SYGVKD. The length of the CDR3 is 11 residues.

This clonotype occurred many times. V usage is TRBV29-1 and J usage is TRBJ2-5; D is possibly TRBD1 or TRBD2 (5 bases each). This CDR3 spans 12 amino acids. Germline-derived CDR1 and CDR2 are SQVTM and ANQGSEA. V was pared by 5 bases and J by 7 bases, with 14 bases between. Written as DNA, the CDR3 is TGCAGCGTTAATCGGGGCGCGGGGACCCAGTACTTC. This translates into CSVNRGAGTQYF. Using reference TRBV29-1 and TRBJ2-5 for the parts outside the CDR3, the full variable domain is SAVISQKPSRDICQRGTSLTIQCQVDSQVTMMFWYRQQPGQSLTLIATANQGSEATYESGFVIDKFPISRPNLTFSTLTVSNMSPEDSSIYLCSVNRGAGTQYFGPGTRLLVL.

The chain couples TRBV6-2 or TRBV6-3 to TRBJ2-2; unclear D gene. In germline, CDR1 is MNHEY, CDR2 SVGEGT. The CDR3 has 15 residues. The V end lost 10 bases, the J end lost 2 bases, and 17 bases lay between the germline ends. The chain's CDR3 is CATYRASINTGELFF. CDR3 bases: TGTGCCACGTATCGGGCTTCAATCAACACCGGGGAGCTGTTTTTT.

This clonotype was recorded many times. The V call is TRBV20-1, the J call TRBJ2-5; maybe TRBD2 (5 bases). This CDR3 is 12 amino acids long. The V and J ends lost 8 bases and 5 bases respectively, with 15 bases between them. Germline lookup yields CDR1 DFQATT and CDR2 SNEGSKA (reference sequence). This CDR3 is CSPSEGGETQYF. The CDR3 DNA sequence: TGCAGTCCAAGTGAGGGCGGTGAGACCCAGTACTTC.

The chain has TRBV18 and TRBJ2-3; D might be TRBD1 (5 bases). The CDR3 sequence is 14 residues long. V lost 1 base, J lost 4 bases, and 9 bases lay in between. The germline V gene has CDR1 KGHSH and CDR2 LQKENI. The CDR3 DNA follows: TGTGCCAGCTCACCACTTGGGGCAGCAGATACGCAGTATTTT. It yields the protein CASSPLGAADTQYF.

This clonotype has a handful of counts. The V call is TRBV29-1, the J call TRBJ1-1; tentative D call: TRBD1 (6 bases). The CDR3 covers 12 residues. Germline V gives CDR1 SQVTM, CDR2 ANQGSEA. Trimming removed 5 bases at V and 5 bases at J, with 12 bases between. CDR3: CSVQQGGTEAFF. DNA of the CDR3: TGCAGCGTTCAACAGGGAGGAACTGAAGCTTTCTTT.

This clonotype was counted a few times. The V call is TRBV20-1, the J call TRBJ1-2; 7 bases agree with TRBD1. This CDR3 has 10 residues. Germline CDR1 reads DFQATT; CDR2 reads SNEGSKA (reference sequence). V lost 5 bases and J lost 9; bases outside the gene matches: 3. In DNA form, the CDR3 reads TGCAGTGCTGGACAGGAGCGCTACACCTTC. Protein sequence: CSAGQERYTF.

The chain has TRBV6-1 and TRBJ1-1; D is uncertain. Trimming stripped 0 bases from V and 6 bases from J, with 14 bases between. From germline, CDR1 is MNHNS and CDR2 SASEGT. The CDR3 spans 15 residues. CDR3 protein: CASSEAGTVKAEAFF. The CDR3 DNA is TGTGCCAGCAGTGAAGCGGGCACCGTCAAAGCTGAAGCTTTCTTT.

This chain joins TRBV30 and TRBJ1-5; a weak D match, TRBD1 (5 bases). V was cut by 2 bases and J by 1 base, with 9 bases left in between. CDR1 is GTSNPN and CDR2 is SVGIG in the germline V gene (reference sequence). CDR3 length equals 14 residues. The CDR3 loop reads CAWSKGVSNQPQHF. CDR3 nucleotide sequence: TGTGCCTGGAGTAAAGGGGTGAGCAATCAGCCCCAGCATTTT.

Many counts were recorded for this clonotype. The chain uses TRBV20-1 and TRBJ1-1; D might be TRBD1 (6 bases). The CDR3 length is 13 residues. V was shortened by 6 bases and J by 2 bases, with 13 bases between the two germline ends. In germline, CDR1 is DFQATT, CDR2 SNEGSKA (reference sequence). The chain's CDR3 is CSAPPGHNTEAFF. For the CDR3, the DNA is TGCAGTGCCCCCCCGGGACATAACACTGAAGCTTTCTTT.

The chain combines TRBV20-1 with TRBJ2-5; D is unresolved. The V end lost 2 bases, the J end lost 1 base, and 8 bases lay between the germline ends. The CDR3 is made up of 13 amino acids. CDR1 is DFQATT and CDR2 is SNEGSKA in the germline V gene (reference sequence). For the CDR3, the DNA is TGCAGTGCTAGAAGTCCCGGCCAAGAGACCCAGTACTTC. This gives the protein CSARSPGQETQYF.

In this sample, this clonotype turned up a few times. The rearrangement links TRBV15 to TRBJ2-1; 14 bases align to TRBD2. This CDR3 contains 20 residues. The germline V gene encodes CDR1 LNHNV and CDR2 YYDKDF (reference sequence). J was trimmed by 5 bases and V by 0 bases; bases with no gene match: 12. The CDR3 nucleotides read TGTGCCACCAGCAGAGATTGGGGACTAGCGGGAGCTGGTAAGGACAATGAGCAGTTCTTC. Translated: CATSRDWGLAGAGKDNEQFF.

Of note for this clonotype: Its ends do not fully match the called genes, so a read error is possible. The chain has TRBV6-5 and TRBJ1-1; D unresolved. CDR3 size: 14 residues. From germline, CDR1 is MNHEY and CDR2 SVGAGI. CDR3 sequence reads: CARSYPVEKTEAFF. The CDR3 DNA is TGTGCCAGAAGTTACCCAGTCGAAAAAACTGAAGCTTTCTTT.

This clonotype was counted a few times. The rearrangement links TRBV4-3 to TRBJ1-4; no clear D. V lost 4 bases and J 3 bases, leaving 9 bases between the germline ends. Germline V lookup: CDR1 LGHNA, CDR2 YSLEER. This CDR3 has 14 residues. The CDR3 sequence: CASSLSGANEKLFF. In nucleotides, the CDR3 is TGCGCCAGCAGCCTCTCGGGAGCTAATGAAAAACTGTTTTTT.

The CDR3 is CASSLSGLVEQYF. CDR3 nucleotide sequence: TGCGCCAGCAGCTTGTCGGGACTAGTCGAGCAGTACTTC. J is TRBJ2-7 and V is TRBV5-1; 8 positions match TRBD2. This CDR3 comprises 13 residues. The trim removed 1 base at V and 6 bases at J, leaving 3 bases unmatched. Germline V gene lookup returns CDR1 SGHRS and CDR2 YFSETQ.